The 18 T cell receptor beta chains listed next were all sequenced from one sample in a study of identical twins. TCRdb called the 5' RACE reads again in MiXCR, with one record for every CDR3 protein. The sample lists roughly 570,000 distinct CDR3 sequences, 9.6% seen once, with around 3.2% in the top ten. These records were also assigned to another study, of yellow fever vaccine responses in identical twins.

Sequencing was carried out using PBMCs. The receptors here all came from a young woman in good health.

This clonotype was counted ten times or more. The CDR3 nucleotides read TGTGCCAGCAGCCCCAGAAGGGAGGACTACAATGAGCAGTTCTTC. Encoded protein: CASSPRREDYNEQFF. V and J are TRBV28 and TRBJ2-1, with TRBD2 as a possible D gene (6 bases). V lost 6 bases to trimming and J lost 3 bases, with 15 bases between them. In germline, CDR1 is MDHEN, CDR2 SYDVKM. The CDR3 is 15 residues long.

This chain joins TRBV7-2 and TRBJ2-7, with a possible D match to TRBD2 (7 bases). V gave up 1 base and J gave up 1 base, with 14 bases separating them. This CDR3 is built from 16 residues. The germline V gene encodes CDR1 SGHTA and CDR2 FQGNSA. The CDR3 DNA sequence: TGTGCCAGCAGCTTAGTAGAAGGGGGGGCGTCCTACGAGCAGTACTTC. Translated, it gives CASSLVEGGASYEQYF.

The chain has TRBV6-2 or TRBV6-3 and TRBJ2-1; perhaps TRBD1 as D (6 bases). V was cut by 6 bases and J by 4 bases, with 22 bases left in between. The germline CDR1 and CDR2 sequences are MNHEY and SVGEGT. This CDR3 spans 17 amino acids. This CDR3 reads CASRLGSRGGLYNEQFF. DNA of the CDR3: TGTGCCAGCAGATTGGGGAGCAGGGGTGGCCTTTACAATGAGCAGTTCTTC.

In its sample, this clonotype was seen many times. The chain carries TRBV2 and TRBJ2-3, with D tentatively TRBD1 (5 bases). The germline V gene encodes CDR1 SNHLY and CDR2 FYNNEI. The CDR3 has 14 amino acids. Between the trimmed V and J ends, which lost 4 bases and 2 bases, there was a span of 10 bases. DNA for the CDR3: TGTGCCAGCAGTGCTGACAGAGTCACAGATACGCAGTATTTT. Translated, it gives CASSADRVTDTQYF.

The sample holds many counts of this clonotype. The chain joins TRBV4-3 to TRBJ1-3; D is unresolved. Trimming pared 0 bases from V and 1 base from J, leaving 19 bases between. The CDR3 runs 19 residues. Germline V lookup: CDR1 LGHNA, CDR2 YSLEER. The CDR3 DNA sequence: TGCGCCAGCAGCCAAGAGTGGATTCTTAGTGCGGCGTCTGGAAACACCATATATTTT. Its translation: CASSQEWILSAASGNTIYF.

This clonotype has only a few counts. The V gene is TRBV11-2, the J gene TRBJ2-6, with TRBD1 identical over 9 bases. Germline loops: CDR1 SGHAT, CDR2 FQNNGV. V shed 5 bases and J 2 bases; nucleotides not matched to a gene: 10. This CDR3 is 18 amino acids long. CDR3 sequence: CASSASGTGRTGANVLTF. The CDR3 coding sequence is TGTGCCAGCAGCGCCTCCGGGACAGGGAGGACTGGGGCCAACGTCCTGACTTTC. Full variable domain (missing parts from reference TRBV11-2 and TRBJ2-6): EAGVAQSPRYKIIEKRQSVAFWCNPISGHATLYWYQQILGQGPKLLIQFQNNGVVDDSQLPKDRFSAERLKGVDSTLKIQPAKLEDSAVYLCASSASGTGRTGANVLTFGAGSRLTVL.

The chain has TRBV28 and TRBJ2-4; TRBD1 is a possible D gene (5 bases). The CDR3 loop spans 13 amino acids. V dropped 4 bases and J dropped 11 bases, with 15 bases sitting between them. From germline, CDR1 is MDHEN and CDR2 SYDVKM. The CDR3 nucleotides read TGTGCCAGCAGTTCACAGGTCCCCTCCGTTCAGTACTTC. Translating gives CASSSQVPSVQYF.

Only a few counts were recorded for this clonotype. The chain joins TRBV3-1 to TRBJ2-7; tentative D call: TRBD1 (5 bases). The CDR3 runs 13 residues. V was shortened by 4 bases and J by 5 bases, with 12 bases between the two germline ends. Germline CDR1 LGHDT, CDR2 YNNKEL (reference sequence). In DNA form, the CDR3 reads TGTGCCAGCAGCCTGGAAGGGGCCCACGAGCAGTACTTC. Protein product: CASSLEGAHEQYF.

This clonotype was counted between two and nine times. This sequence joins TRBV6-1 and TRBJ2-5; 9 bases are shared with TRBD2. Germline loops: CDR1 MNHNS, CDR2 SASEGT. The CDR3 has 15 residues. The J segment lost 7 bases and the V segment lost 6 bases, leaving 12 bases of the junction unmatched. The DNA of the CDR3 is TGTGCCAGCAGCCCCGGTGCGGGGGGGGGTTGGACCCAGTACTTC. This sequence encodes CASSPGAGGGWTQYF.

This clonotype appeared many times. The genes are TRBV20-1 and TRBJ2-1, with 10 bases that match TRBD2. The germline CDR1 and CDR2 sequences are DFQATT and SNEGSKA (reference sequence). Losses at the gene ends were 0 bases for V and 3 bases for J; bases not matched to a gene: 11. This CDR3 is 18 amino acids long. CDR3 in amino acids: CSARDQLRASGGYNEQFF. CDR3 DNA: TGCAGTGCTAGAGATCAATTGAGGGCTAGCGGGGGCTACAATGAGCAGTTCTTC.

This chain links TRBV6-4 with TRBJ1-1; D ambiguous. The V end was cut by 3 bases, the J end by 2 bases, with 7 bases between. Germline V gene sequence: CDR1 MRHNA, CDR2 SNTAGT. The CDR3 is 13 residues long. This CDR3 reads CASSETDNTEAFF. The CDR3, as DNA: TGTGCCAGCAGTGAGACCGATAACACTGAAGCTTTCTTT.

This clonotype turned up a few times. The chain carries TRBV28 and TRBJ2-7, with D possibly TRBD2 on 5 matching bases. Trimming cost V 8 bases and J 6 bases, with 11 bases left between them. CDR3 length equals 11 residues. The germline V gene has CDR1 MDHEN and CDR2 SYDVKM. DNA for the CDR3: TGTGCCAGCGCTGAGGGTTCCGAGCAGTACTTC. This translates into CASAEGSEQYF. The full variable domain, rest sourced from reference TRBV28 and TRBJ2-7, is DVKVTQSSRYLVKRTGEKVFLECVQDMDHENMFWYRQDPGLGLRLIYFSYDVKMKEKGDIPEGYSVSREKKERFSLILESASTNQTSMYLCASAEGSEQYFGPGTRLTVT.

This clonotype was recorded many times. This CDR3 is CASSQVDRDTQYF. The CDR3 DNA is TGTGCCAGCAGCCAGGTAGACAGAGATACGCAGTATTTT. This chain joins TRBV4-2 and TRBJ2-3; tentative D call: TRBD1 (5 bases). Per germline, CDR1 LGHNA and CDR2 YNFKEQ. CDR3 size: 13 residues. Trimming stripped 3 bases from V and 5 bases from J, with 9 bases between.

This clonotype has only a few counts. The genes are TRBV20-1 and TRBJ2-7; D tentatively reads TRBD1 or TRBD2 (5 bases each). The CDR3 loop spans 14 amino acids. The V and J ends lost 6 bases and 4 bases respectively, with 19 bases between them. CDR1 is DFQATT, CDR2 SNEGSKA, per germline (reference sequence). CDR3 protein: CSAKTGTLLYEQYF. In DNA, the CDR3 is TGCAGTGCGAAGACCGGGACCTTGTTATACGAGCAGTACTTC.

In its sample, this clonotype was seen a few times. V usage is TRBV7-9 and J usage is TRBJ1-2, with TRBD1 matching 10 bases. Trimming at V came to 4 bases and at J to 6 bases, leaving 5 bases not matched to a gene. The CDR3 consists of 14 residues. CDR1 is SEHNR, CDR2 FQNEAQ, per germline (reference sequence). In DNA form, the CDR3 reads TGTGCCAGCAGCTCGGAGACAGGGGGCCATGGCTACACCTTC. Amino acids: CASSSETGGHGYTF.

Only a few counts were recorded for this clonotype. The rearrangement links TRBV11-2 to TRBJ2-7; D perhaps matches TRBD2 (6 bases). Germline CDR1 is SGHAT and CDR2 is FQNNGV. V lost 3 bases to trimming and J lost 4 bases, with 34 bases between them. This CDR3 has 21 residues. Written as DNA, the CDR3 is TGTGCCAGCAGCTTTAGGGGTGGGAACTTCTTCCGGGACCTGGGGACTTACGAGCAGTACTTC. It encodes CASSFRGGNFFRDLGTYEQYF.

This clonotype has a handful of counts. The chain combines TRBV4-3 with TRBJ2-7; no definite D call. Per germline, CDR1 LGHNA and CDR2 YSLEER. Trimming stripped 1 base from V and 4 bases from J, with 11 bases between. This CDR3 contains 14 residues. The CDR3 DNA is TGCGCCAGCAGCCAAGGCGTTGGACGTTACGAGCAGTACTTC. It yields the protein CASSQGVGRYEQYF.

This clonotype appeared a few times. The chain is built from TRBV15 and TRBJ2-6; the D gene is possibly TRBD2 (5 bases). The V gene lost 7 bases and the J gene lost 0 bases, with 7 bases spanning the gap. This CDR3 has 14 residues. The germline CDR1 and CDR2 sequences are LNHNV and YYDKDF (reference sequence). CDR3 loop: CATTGISGANVLTF. CDR3 in DNA: TGTGCCACCACGGGGATCTCTGGGGCCAACGTCCTGACTTTC.